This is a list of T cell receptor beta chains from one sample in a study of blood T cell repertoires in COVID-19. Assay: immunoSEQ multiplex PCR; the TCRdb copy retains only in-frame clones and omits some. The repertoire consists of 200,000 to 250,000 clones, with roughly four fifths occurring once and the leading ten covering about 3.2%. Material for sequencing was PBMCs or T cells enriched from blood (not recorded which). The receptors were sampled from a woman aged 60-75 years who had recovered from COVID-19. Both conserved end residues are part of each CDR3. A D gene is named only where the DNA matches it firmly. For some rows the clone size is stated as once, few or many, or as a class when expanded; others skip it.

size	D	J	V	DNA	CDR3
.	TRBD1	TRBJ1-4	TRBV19	TGTGCCAGTAGTATCCGGGACAGGGATGAAAAACTGTTTTTT	CASSIRDRDEKLFF
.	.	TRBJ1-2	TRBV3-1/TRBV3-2	TGTGCCAGCAGCCAAGATCGTTACTATGGCTACACCTTC	CASSQDRYYGYTF
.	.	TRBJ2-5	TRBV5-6	TGTGCCAGCAACCAGGGTGGCCGTGGGACCCAGTACTTC	CASNQGGRGTQYF
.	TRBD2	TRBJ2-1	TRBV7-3	TGTGCCAGCAGCTTAAGCGGGGGGGCCTACAATGAGCAGTTCTTC	CASSLSGGAYNEQFF
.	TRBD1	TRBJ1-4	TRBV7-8	TGTGCCAGCAGCTTTGGGACAGGGAATGAAAAACTGTTTTTT	CASSFGTGNEKLFF
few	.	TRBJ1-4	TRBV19	TGTGCCAGTACTGCGACAGGTCCCTATGAAAAACTGTTTTTT	CASTATGPYEKLFF
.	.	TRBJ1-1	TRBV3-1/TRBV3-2	TGTGCCAGCAGCCAAGATACTTTCGGGGTAGCTTTCTTT	CASSQDTFGVAFF
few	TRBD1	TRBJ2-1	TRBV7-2	TGTGCCAGCAGCTCACGGACAGGGAGCGAATACAATGAGCAGTTCTTC	CASSSRTGSEYNEQFF
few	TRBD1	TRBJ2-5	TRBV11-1	TGTGCCAGCAGCTTAAACAGGGGGTCGGGGGAGACCCAGTACTTC	CASSLNRGSGETQYF
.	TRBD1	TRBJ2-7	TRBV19	TGTGCCAGTAGTGCCTCCACAGGGGGTCGGGCCTACGAGCAGTACTTC	CASSASTGGRAYEQYF
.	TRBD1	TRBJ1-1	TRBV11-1	TGTGCCAGCAGCCGAACCGGACAGGGACGTGAAGCTTTCTTT	CASSRTGQGREAFF
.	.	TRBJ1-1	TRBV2	TGTGCCAGCACTGGACAAAGATCTGAAGCTTTCTTT	CASTGQRSEAFF
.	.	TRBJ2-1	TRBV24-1	TGTGCCACCAGTGACCGCAGACAGGTCGATGAGCAGTTCTTC	CATSDRRQVDEQFF
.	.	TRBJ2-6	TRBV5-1	TGCGCCAGCAGCATGGGAACTGAAATCTCTGGGGCCAACGTCCTGACTTTC	CASSMGTEISGANVLTF